These T cell receptor beta chains were read from a single sample in a study of Graves' ophthalmopathy and Graves' hyperthyroidism. One entry per CDR3 protein, called by TCRdb with MiXCR from the multiplex PCR reads. The sample holds roughly 1.1 million distinct CDR3 sequences, about 38% seen once. Sequencing was carried out using peripheral blood or thyroid tissue (not recorded which). Source of these receptors: an adult man with Graves' hyperthyroidism. CDR3s include the opening cysteine and the closing phenylalanine or tryptophan. The order of the fields is V gene, clone size, J gene, D gene, CDR3 DNA, CDR3 protein. The D gene is left open where the match is weak. Size is stated for part of the rows, as once, few or many counts, or as a class when the clone is expanded.

>TRBV10-3|-|TRBJ1-6|-
TGTGCCACAGCTGGGGGGGGAACAACACCCCTCCACTTT
CATAGGGTTPLHF
>TRBV19|-|TRBJ1-1|-
TGTGCCAGTAGTACCGTGGACAGAACGAACACTGAAGCTTTCTTT
CASSTVDRTNTEAFF
>TRBV20-1|few|TRBJ2-5|TRBD2
TGCAGTGCTAGGACTAGCGGGAGGGCCGGTGAGACCCAGTACTTC
CSARTSGRAGETQYF
>TRBV7-3|-|TRBJ2-7|TRBD1
TGTGCCAGCAGCTGGACAGGGACAGGCACCTACGAGCAGTACTTC
CASSWTGTGTYEQYF
>TRBV4-1|many|TRBJ1-2|TRBD1
TGCGCCAGCAGCACCGGACAGGGAAAGTTCGCTGGCTACACCTTC
CASSTGQGKFAGYTF
>TRBV20-1|many|TRBJ2-7|-
TGCAGTGCTAGTGGACAGATTACCTACGAGCAGTACTTC
CSASGQITYEQYF
>TRBV10-3|few|TRBJ2-3|TRBD1
TGTGCCATCAGCGCCTCCGGGACAGGGGTCACAGATACGCAGTATTTT
CAISASGTGVTDTQYF
>TRBV7-9|-|TRBJ1-1|-
TGTGCCAGCAGCTCCAGGACCGGGATCGGCGACACTGAAGCTTTCTTT
CASSSRTGIGDTEAFF
>TRBV5-1|many|TRBJ2-2|TRBD2
TGCGCCAGCAGCAGAGCAAGCGGGAGGCAATCCGGGGAGCTGTTTTTT
CASSRASGRQSGELFF
>TRBV20-1|once|TRBJ1-1|TRBD1
TGCAGTGCTAGAGACGGACAGGGGAACACTGAAGCTTTCTTT
CSARDGQGNTEAFF
>TRBV6-6|many|TRBJ1-5|TRBD1
TGTGCCAGCAGTGCCAACAGGGGGGGAAGCAATCAGCCCCAGCATTTT
CASSANRGGSNQPQHF
>TRBV12-3/TRBV12-4|-|TRBJ2-5|TRBD2
TGTGCCAGCAGTCATGCGGGACTAGCGGCTCAAGAGACCCAGTACTTC
CASSHAGLAAQETQYF
>TRBV29-1|many|TRBJ1-3|-
TGCAGCACAATGACGGATATCTCTGGAAACACCATATATTTT
CSTMTDISGNTIYF
>TRBV3-1|-|TRBJ2-7|-
TGTGCCAGCAGCGAAGTCGGCGGCCTTGCAGCGGCGCAGTACTTC
CASSEVGGLAAAQYF
>TRBV5-1|many|TRBJ2-7|-
TGCGCCAGCAGTCAACAGGGTACCTACGAGCAGTACTTC
CASSQQGTYEQYF
>TRBV20-1|-|TRBJ2-5|TRBD2
TGCAGCGTTAGCGGGAGTGGGTTTACGGAGACCCAGTACTTC
CSVSGSGFTETQYF
>TRBV7-3|many|TRBJ1-1|-
TGTGCCAGCAGCTTACGCGGGGGGACTTCAGGGGACACTGAAGCTTTCTTT
CASSLRGGTSGDTEAFF
>TRBV14|few|TRBJ2-7|-
TGTGCCAGCAGCCAAGTAATAACGGGAAGCGAGCAGTACTTC
CASSQVITGSEQYF
>TRBV3-1|few|TRBJ1-1|TRBD1
TGTGCCAGCAGCCCAGGGACCCGCCGACAGGGTGAAGCTTTCTTT
CASSPGTRRQGEAFF
>TRBV4-3|-|TRBJ2-5|-
TGCGCCAGCAGCCAAGATAGGGAGTGGCCCCAGTACTTC
CASSQDREWPQYF
>TRBV4-2|few|TRBJ1-1|-
TGTGCCAGCAGCCAAGTACACCTACTGAACACTGAAGCTTTCTTT
CASSQVHLLNTEAFF
>TRBV20-1|-|TRBJ2-3|TRBD2
TGCAGTGCGGGGGGGAGAGATACGCAGTATTTT
CSAGGRDTQYF
>TRBV7-8|few|TRBJ2-2|-
TGTGCCAGCAGTTGGTCGGTTACCGGGGAGCTGTTTTTT
CASSWSVTGELFF
>TRBV10-3|-|TRBJ1-5|-
TGTGCCATCAGGGGGCTGGATCAGCCCCAGCATTTT
CAIRGLDQPQHF
>TRBV15|many|TRBJ2-7|-
TGTGCCACCAGCAGTAAAGGGCTCGAGCAGTACTTC
CATSSKGLEQYF
>TRBV3-2|-|TRBJ1-4|-
TGTGCCAGCAGCCAGGCCGAGACAGGGGGCCCCCTGTTTTTT
CASSQAETGGPLFF
>TRBV27|few|TRBJ1-2|-
TGTGCCAGCAGTTTCAGTAGGTATAGCGGCTACACCTTC
CASSFSRYSGYTF
>TRBV15|many|TRBJ2-7|-
TGTGCCACCAGCAAGGCGGACAACTACGAGCAGTACTTC
CATSKADNYEQYF
>TRBV5-1|few|TRBJ2-7|-
TGCGCCAGCAGCCCGGATGTCGGGGTCTCCTACGAGCAGTACTTC
CASSPDVGVSYEQYF
>TRBV19|many|TRBJ1-2|TRBD1
TGTGCCAGTAGTGGGCAGGGGGCGGATGGCTACACCTTC
CASSGQGADGYTF
>TRBV29-1|many|TRBJ1-1|-
TGCAGCGTTGGAGGTAGGGAAGCCAACAACACTGAAGCTTTCTTT
CSVGGREANNTEAFF
>TRBV4-1|few|TRBJ1-3|TRBD1
TGCGCCAGCAGCCAAGGGACAGGCGGAAACACCATATATTTT
CASSQGTGGNTIYF
>TRBV2|few|TRBJ1-2|-
TGTGCCACAAACAGGGCTCCTAACTATGGCTACACCTTC
CATNRAPNYGYTF
>TRBV29-1|-|TRBJ2-7|TRBD2
TGCAGCGTCAGAGGACTAGCGGGAGACTACGAGCAGTACTTC
CSVRGLAGDYEQYF